This T cell receptor beta chain was obtained from a study of metastatic and nonmetastatic thyroid tumors (dated by TCRdb to the early 2020s). Some background on the complete study: The researchers compared repertoires between peripheral blood samples and tumor or nodule tissue samples from patients with malignant or benign thyroid disease.

Preparation of the library involved PCR. Sequencing was performed on an Illumina HiSeq 4000. High-throughput sequencing was used to profile the TCR beta-chain CDR3 region of every patient. On the authors' methods: The researchers built a classifier to tell apart papillary thyroid cancer patients with distant metastasis, based on CDR3 differences among clinicopathological groups. The Shannon index was used to assess repertoire diversity, and the Morisita-Horn index was used to assess tumor-blood repertoire similarity. TCRdb passed the public sequencing reads through fastp at Q25 and MiXCR, retaining productive beta sequences. TCRdb, not the authors, supplied the V and J calls. This sample is represented by 20,000 to 25,000 clones; 25% to 30% of them were singletons. 5.4% of the sample belongs to the ten largest clones. None of the patients had been given any treatment before thyroid surgery. The study retrospectively analysed patient clinical samples collected from about 2012 to 2018 using T-cell receptor beta sequencing.

There are many counts of this clone. Its recognized antigen is unknown. Base qualities are not at hand, and no much larger clone is one base apart. The germline V gene gives CDR1 as SGHAT and CDR2 as FQNNGV. Trimming costs V 4 bases and J 4 bases, and their ends lie 19 bases apart. From its cysteine to its phenylalanine, the CDR3 spans 16 amino acids. Only the CDR3 region is kept as DNA, spanning 48 bases read in frame from base 1. The paper's findings and limits, for the study overall: TCR beta diversity was reported as significantly higher in malignant tumors than in benign nodules, in both blood and tumor samples.

Input material: tumor tissue. This clonotype was obtained from a female donor with papillary thyroid cancer or a benign thyroid nodule (not recorded which). Some clones in this sample may be carry-over from other donors' samples. The V and J genes are TRBV11-2 and TRBJ1-2, with the D gene not clear enough to name. Here is the DNA: TGTGCCAGCAGCTCCCCGGAGGTGGCACCTCCCTATGGCTACACCTTC. It codes for CASSSPEVAPPYGYTF.